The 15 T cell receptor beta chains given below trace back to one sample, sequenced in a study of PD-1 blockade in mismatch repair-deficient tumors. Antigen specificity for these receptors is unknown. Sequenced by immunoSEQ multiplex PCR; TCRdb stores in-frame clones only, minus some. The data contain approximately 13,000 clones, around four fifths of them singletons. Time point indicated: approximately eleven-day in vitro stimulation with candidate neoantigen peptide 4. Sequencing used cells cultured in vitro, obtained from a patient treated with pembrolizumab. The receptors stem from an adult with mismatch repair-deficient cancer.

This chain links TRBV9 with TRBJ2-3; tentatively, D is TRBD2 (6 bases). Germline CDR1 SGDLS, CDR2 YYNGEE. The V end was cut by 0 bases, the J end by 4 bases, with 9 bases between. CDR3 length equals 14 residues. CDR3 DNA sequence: TGTGCCAGCAGCGTAGTCGGGAGTGCAGATACGCAGTATTTT. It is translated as CASSVVGSADTQYF.

The DNA for the CDR3 is TGCGCCAGTAGGACTAGCGCGAACACCGGGGAGCTGTTTTTT. It codes for CASRTSANTGELFF. The genes are TRBV5-1 and TRBJ2-2; 9 bases align to TRBD2. There are 14 residues in the CDR3. V dropped 8 bases and J dropped 0; count of bases not matched to a gene: 2. The germline gives CDR1 SGHRS, CDR2 YFSETQ.

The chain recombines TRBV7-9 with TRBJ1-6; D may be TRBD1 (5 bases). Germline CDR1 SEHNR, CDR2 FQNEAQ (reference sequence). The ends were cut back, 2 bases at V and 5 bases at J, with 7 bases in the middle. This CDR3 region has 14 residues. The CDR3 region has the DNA TGTGCCAGCAGCTTACGGGGCAATAATTCACCCCTCCACTTT. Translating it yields CASSLRGNNSPLHF.

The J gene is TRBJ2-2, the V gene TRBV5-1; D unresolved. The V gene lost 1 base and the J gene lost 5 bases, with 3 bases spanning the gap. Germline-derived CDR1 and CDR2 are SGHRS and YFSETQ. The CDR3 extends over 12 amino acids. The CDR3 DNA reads TGCGCCAGCAGCTTGACAACCGGGGAGCTGTTTTTT. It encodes CASSLTTGELFF.

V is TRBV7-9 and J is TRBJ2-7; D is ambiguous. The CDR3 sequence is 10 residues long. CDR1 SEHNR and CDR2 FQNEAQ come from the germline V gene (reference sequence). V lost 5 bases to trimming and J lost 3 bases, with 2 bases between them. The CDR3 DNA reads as TGTGCCAGCAGCGACTACGAGCAGTACTTC. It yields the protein CASSDYEQYF.

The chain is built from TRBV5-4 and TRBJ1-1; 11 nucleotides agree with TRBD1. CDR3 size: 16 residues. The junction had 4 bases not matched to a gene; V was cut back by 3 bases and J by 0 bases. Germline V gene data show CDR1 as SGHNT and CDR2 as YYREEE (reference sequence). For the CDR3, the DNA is TGTGCCAGCAGCTCCGGACAGGGGGCCTTGAACACTGAAGCTTTCTTT. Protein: CASSSGQGALNTEAFF. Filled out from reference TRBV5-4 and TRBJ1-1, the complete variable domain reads ETGVTQSPTHLIKTRGQQVTLRCSSQSGHNTVSWYQQALGQGPQFIFQYYREEENGRGNFPPRFSGLQFPNYSSELNVNALELDDSALYLCASSSGQGALNTEAFFGQGTRLTVV.

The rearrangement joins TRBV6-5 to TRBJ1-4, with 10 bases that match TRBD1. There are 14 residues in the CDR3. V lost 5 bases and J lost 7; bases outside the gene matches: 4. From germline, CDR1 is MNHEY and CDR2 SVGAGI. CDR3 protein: CASSRTGGSEKLFF. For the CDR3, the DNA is TGTGCCAGCAGTAGGACAGGGGGAAGTGAAAAACTGTTTTTT.

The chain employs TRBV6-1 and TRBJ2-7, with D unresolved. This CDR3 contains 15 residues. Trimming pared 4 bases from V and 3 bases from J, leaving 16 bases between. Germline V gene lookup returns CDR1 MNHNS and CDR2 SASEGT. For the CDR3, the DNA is TGTGCCAGCAGTGGAAACCCTCCGGCAGTCTACGAGCAGTACTTC. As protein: CASSGNPPAVYEQYF.

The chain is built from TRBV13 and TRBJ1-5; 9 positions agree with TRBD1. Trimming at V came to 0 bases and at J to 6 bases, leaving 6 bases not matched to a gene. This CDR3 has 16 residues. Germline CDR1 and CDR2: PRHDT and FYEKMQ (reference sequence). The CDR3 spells CASSLGLDRGRQPQHF. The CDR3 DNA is TGTGCCAGCAGCTTAGGGTTGGACAGGGGTCGTCAGCCCCAGCATTTT.

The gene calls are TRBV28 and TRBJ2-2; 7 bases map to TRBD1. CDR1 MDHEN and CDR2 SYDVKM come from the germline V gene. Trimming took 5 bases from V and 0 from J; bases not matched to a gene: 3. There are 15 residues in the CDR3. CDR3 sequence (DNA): TGTGCCAGCAGTAAGGGACAGACGAACACCGGGGAGCTGTTTTTT. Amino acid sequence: CASSKGQTNTGELFF.

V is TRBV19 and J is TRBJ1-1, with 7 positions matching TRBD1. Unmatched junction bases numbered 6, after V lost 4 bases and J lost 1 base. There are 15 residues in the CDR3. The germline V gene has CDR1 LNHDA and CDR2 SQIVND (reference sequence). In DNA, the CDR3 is TGTGCCAGTAGTAATTTCCGGACAGGGAACACTGAAGCTTTCTTT. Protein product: CASSNFRTGNTEAFF.

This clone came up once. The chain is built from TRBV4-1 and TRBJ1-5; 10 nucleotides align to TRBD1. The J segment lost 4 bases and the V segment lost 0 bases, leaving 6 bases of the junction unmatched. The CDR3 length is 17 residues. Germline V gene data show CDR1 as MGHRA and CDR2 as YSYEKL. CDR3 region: CASSQEGVGQGNQPQHF. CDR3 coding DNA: TGCGCCAGCAGCCAAGAAGGAGTGGGACAGGGGAATCAGCCCCAGCATTTT.

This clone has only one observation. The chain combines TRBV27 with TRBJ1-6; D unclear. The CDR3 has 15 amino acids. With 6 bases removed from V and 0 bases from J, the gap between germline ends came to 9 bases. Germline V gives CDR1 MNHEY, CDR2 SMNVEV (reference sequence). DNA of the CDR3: TGTGCCAGCAGACCGCAAAGCTCCTATAATTCACCCCTCCACTTT. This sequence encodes CASRPQSSYNSPLHF.

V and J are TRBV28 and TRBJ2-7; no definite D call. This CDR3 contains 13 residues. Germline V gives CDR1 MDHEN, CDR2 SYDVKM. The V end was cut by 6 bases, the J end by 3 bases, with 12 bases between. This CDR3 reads CASSLAPHYEQYF. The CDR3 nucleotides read TGTGCCAGCAGCCTGGCGCCCCACTACGAGCAGTACTTC.

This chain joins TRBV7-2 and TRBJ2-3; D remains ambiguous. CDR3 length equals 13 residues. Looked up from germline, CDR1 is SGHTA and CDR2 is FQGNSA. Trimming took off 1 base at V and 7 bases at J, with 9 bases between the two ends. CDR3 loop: CASSLGPANTQYF. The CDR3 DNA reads TGTGCCAGCAGCTTAGGGCCAGCCAATACGCAGTATTTT.